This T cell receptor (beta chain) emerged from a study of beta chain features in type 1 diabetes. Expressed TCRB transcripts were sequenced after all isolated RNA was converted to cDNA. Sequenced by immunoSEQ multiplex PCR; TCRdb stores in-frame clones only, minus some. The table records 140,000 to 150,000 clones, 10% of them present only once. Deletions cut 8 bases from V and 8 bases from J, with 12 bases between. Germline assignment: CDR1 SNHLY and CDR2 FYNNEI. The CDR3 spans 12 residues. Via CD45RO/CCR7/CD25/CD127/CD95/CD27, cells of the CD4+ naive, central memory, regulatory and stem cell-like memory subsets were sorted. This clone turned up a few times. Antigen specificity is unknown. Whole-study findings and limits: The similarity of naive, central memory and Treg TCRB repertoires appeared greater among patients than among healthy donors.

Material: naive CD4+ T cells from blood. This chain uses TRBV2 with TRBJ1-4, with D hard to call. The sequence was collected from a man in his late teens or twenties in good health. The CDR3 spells CASGAFREKLFF. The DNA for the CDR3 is TGTGCCAGCGGAGCATTTCGGGAAAAACTGTTTTTT.